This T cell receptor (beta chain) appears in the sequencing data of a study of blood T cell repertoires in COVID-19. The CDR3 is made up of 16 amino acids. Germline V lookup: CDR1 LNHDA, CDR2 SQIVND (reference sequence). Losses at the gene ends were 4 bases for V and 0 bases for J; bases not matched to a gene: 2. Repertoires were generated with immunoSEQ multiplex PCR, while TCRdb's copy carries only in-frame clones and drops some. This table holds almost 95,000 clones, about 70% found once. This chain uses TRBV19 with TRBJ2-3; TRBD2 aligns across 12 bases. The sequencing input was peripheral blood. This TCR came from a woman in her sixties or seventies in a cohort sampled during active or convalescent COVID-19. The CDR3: CASSRTSGVSTDTQYF. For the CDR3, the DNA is TGTGCCAGTAGTAGGACTAGCGGGGTTAGCACAGATACGCAGTATTTT.